This T cell receptor (beta chain) was obtained from a study of T cell changes during pregnancy in multiple sclerosis. Profiling relied on immunoSEQ multiplex PCR, and the TCRdb table lists in-frame clones only, not all of them. Among nearly 60,000 clones listed, 75% to 95% were seen once. The CDR3 length is 17 residues. Germline V gene data show CDR1 as MGHDK and CDR2 as SYGVNS. Unmatched junction bases numbered 6, after V lost 5 bases and J lost 1 base. The chain uses TRBV25-1 and TRBJ2-1, with 12 bases that match TRBD2. The starting material was CD4+ T cells from peripheral blood mononuclear cells, obtained after pregnancy. This receptor was obtained from a female donor in good health, enrolled as a control in a pregnancy study. Here the CDR3 reads CASSILAGGASYNEQFF. CDR3 sequence (DNA): TGTGCCAGCAGTATACTAGCGGGGGGCGCGTCCTACAATGAGCAGTTCTTC.